The present T cell receptor (beta chain) was sequenced within a study of blood T cell repertoires in COVID-19. Assignments of participants to cohorts depended upon their own reported clinical history. Someone with COVID-19 had been met by exposed participants within 2 weeks before study entry. Original methodology: Amplified reference gene primers provided the basis for estimating nucleated cell counts. TCRdb keeps only in-frame clones here, not all; method: immunoSEQ multiplex PCR. V, J and clone size derive from that table, while D and trimming were established from the DNA sequence. The sample has roughly 200,000 clones, around 88% seen once. Per germline, CDR1 SEHNR and CDR2 FQNEAQ (reference sequence). The length of the CDR3 is 14 residues. Trimming removed 3 bases at V and 3 bases at J, with 6 bases between.

The chain employs TRBV7-9 and TRBJ1-6, with unresolved D. The specimen was PBMCs or T cells enriched from blood (not recorded which). This sequence originates from a woman younger than 45 who had been exposed to COVID-19. The CDR3, as DNA: TGTGCCAGCAGCTTCGAGGGCTATAATTCACCCCTCCACTTT. This translates into CASSFEGYNSPLHF.